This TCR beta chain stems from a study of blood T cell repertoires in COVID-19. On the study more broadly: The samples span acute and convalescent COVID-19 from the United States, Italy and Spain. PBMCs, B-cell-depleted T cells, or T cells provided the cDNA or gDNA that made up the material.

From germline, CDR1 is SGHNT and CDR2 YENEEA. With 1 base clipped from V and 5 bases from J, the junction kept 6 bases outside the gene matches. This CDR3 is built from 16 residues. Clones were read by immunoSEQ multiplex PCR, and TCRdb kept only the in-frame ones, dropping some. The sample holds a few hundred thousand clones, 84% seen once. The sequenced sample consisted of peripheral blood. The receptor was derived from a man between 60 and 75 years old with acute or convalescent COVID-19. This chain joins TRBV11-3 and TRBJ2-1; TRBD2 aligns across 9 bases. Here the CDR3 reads CASSLGGGRANNEQFF. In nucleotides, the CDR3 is TGTGCCAGCAGCTTAGGGGGCGGGAGGGCCAACAATGAGCAGTTCTTC.